A selection of T cell receptor beta chains follows, all from one sample in a study of T cell responses to AZD1222 COVID-19 vaccine. TCRdb's table, derived via immunoSEQ multiplex PCR, lists solely in-frame clones and lacks some. The sample records roughly 170,000 clones, 85% to 95% being singletons. Sequencing was performed on peripheral blood, taken 28 days after the second AZD1222 dose. The receptors were gathered from an adult who received the AZD1222 COVID-19 vaccine. Both conserved end residues are part of each CDR3. A D gene is named only where the DNA matches it firmly. Clone size is stated in some rows and not others, as once, few, many or a class when expanded.

d_gene,j_gene,abundance,v_gene,CDR3aa,CDR3nt
TRBD1,TRBJ1-2,.,TRBV6-5,CASRGQVYGYTF,TGTGCCAGCAGAGGACAGGTCTATGGCTACACCTTC
.,TRBJ1-1,.,TRBV3-1/TRBV3-2,CASSQGTLNTEAFF,TGTGCCAGCAGCCAGGGGACTTTGAACACTGAAGCTTTCTTT
.,TRBJ2-7,.,TRBV27,CASSNGDGYEQYF,TGTGCCAGCAGTAACGGAGATGGCTACGAGCAGTACTTC
.,TRBJ1-5,.,TRBV12-5,CASGLVERPNQPQHF,TGTGCTAGTGGTTTGGTGGAAAGGCCGAATCAGCCCCAGCATTTT
.,TRBJ2-1,.,TRBV6-5,CASRRLGVGNEQFF,TGTGCCAGCAGAAGACTAGGGGTGGGCAATGAGCAGTTCTTC
.,TRBJ1-1,.,TRBV19,CASTRQKNTEAFF,TGTGCCAGTACCCGACAAAAGAACACTGAAGCTTTCTTT
TRBD1,TRBJ1-2,.,TRBV19,CASSIRDSAFYTF,TGTGCCAGTAGTATCCGGGACAGCGCCTTCTACACCTTC
TRBD1,TRBJ1-5,.,TRBV24-1,CATSDTGGNQPQHF,TGTGCCACCAGTGATACAGGGGGCAATCAGCCCCAGCATTTT
.,TRBJ1-6,.,TRBV6-2/TRBV6-3,CASSYSPLVYGVYNSPLHF,TGTGCCAGCAGTTACTCGCCTCTTGTCTATGGGGTCTATAATTCACCCCTCCACTTT
.,TRBJ2-3,.,TRBV10-3,CAISPMGTDTQYF,TGTGCCATCAGTCCCATGGGGACTGATACGCAGTATTTT
.,TRBJ2-7,.,TRBV6-2/TRBV6-3,CASSYPDSTNEQYF,TGTGCCAGCAGTTATCCGGACAGTACAAACGAGCAGTACTTC
TRBD2,TRBJ2-5,.,TRBV10-3,CAITPGEGQETQYF,TGTGCCATCACTCCGGGGGAGGGCCAAGAGACCCAGTACTTC
TRBD2,TRBJ2-7,.,TRBV28,CASSSGLAGDEQYF,TGTGCCAGCAGTTCGGGACTAGCGGGAGACGAGCAGTACTTC
.,TRBJ2-7,.,TRBV5-1,CASSLVGNSYEQYF,TGCGCCAGCAGCTTGGTGGGAAATTCCTACGAGCAGTACTTC
.,TRBJ1-3,.,TRBV5-4,CASRSRSGNTIYF,TGTGCCAGCAGGTCCAGGTCTGGAAACACCATATATTTT
.,TRBJ2-1,.,TRBV28,CASSLPYTYNEQFF,TGTGCCAGCAGTCTCCCCTACACCTACAATGAGCAGTTCTTC
.,TRBJ1-1,.,TRBV7-8,CASSSKFGGTEAFF,TGTGCCAGCAGCTCTAAATTCGGGGGCACTGAAGCTTTCTTT
.,TRBJ2-2,.,TRBV19,CASSQRAALNTGELFF,TGTGCCAGTAGTCAACGGGCAGCCTTAAACACCGGGGAGCTGTTTTTT
.,TRBJ1-4,.,TRBV5-1,CASSLEQGEGKKLFF,TGCGCCAGCAGCTTGGAACAGGGTGAAGGAAAAAAACTGTTTTTT
.,TRBJ1-1,few,TRBV3-1/TRBV3-2,CASSHSGKAFF,TGTGCCAGCAGCCATTCCGGGAAAGCTTTCTTT
.,TRBJ2-7,.,TRBV24-1,CATQGRATYEQYF,TGTGCCACCCAGGGGAGGGCCACCTACGAGCAGTACTTC
.,TRBJ1-5,.,TRBV28,CASRLGFNQPQHF,TGTGCCAGCAGATTAGGGTTCAATCAGCCCCAGCATTTT
.,TRBJ1-4,.,TRBV30,CAWSGDRTQGEKLFF,TGTGCCTGGAGTGGCGACCGGACCCAGGGTGAAAAACTGTTTTTT
TRBD2,TRBJ2-1,.,TRBV5-1,CASGVSGSNYNEQFF,TGCGCCAGCGGTGTTAGCGGGAGTAATTACAATGAGCAGTTCTTC
TRBD2,TRBJ2-2,.,TRBV20-1,CSASLHGRGGTGELFF,TGCAGTGCTAGTCTACATGGGAGGGGTGGCACCGGGGAGCTGTTTTTT
.,TRBJ2-2,.,TRBV29-1,CSVSRAGELFF,TGCAGCGTTTCCAGGGCCGGGGAGCTGTTTTTT
.,TRBJ1-2,.,TRBV18,CASSGDIYGYTF,TGTGCCAGCTCGGGGGACATCTATGGCTACACCTTC
.,TRBJ1-1,.,TRBV12-3/TRBV12-4,CASSLAQGYAAFF,TGTGCCAGCAGTTTAGCGCAGGGTTACGCAGCTTTCTTT
TRBD1,TRBJ1-6,.,TRBV25-1,CASSGQGANSPLHF,TGTGCCAGCAGTGGACAGGGGGCTAATTCACCCCTCCACTTT
.,TRBJ2-1,once,TRBV5-5,CASSLHGGMNEQFF,TGTGCCAGCAGCTTACATGGAGGGATGAATGAGCAGTTCTTC
.,TRBJ1-1,.,TRBV5-1,CASSEIGQSEAFF,TGCGCCAGCAGCGAAATCGGTCAATCGGAAGCTTTCTTT